What follows is one T cell receptor (delta chain) and its context. Its antigen remains unidentified. This sequence is one base from a far larger clone and is likely a read error. This same CDR3 is encoded by further DNA sequences in the sample. The sample belongs to a study of γδ T cells in repeated Plasmodium falciparum infection. Notes on the study in general: Vgamma9/Vdelta2+ repertoires stayed stably polyclonal over time and infection. Malian children's Vdelta2-negative repertoires appeared more expanded and less diverse than Australians'.

Flow sorting of PBMC yielded separate Vgamma9/Vdelta2+ and Vdelta2-negative gammadelta T cell populations for bulk repertoire analysis. With CATT, TCRdb re-called clones from the multiplex PCR reads. The repertoire holds 50,000 to 55,000 delta-chain clones, with around 2% as singletons. The CDR3 extends over 27 amino acids. V lost 2 bases and J lost 0; bases outside the gene matches: 37. CDR1 and CDR2 from the germline V gene are TSWWSYY and QGS. The sequencing input was gamma-delta T cells from blood. This TCR was sampled from a pool of human donors (malaria-infected and uninfected, not separated). This sequence joins TRDV1 and TRDJ1; TRDD3 matches at 9 bases. The J gene, absent from TCRdb, was called here by matching the DNA to germline. CDR3 region: CALGESQYPRIRWGIDPGRRYTDKLIF. Here the CDR3 DNA reads TGTGCTCTTGGGGAATCCCAGTACCCCCGGATTCGTTGGGGGATAGACCCCGGCCGGAGATACACCGATAAACTCATCTTT.